This TCR beta chain was profiled in a study of blood T cells in healthy people across ages. Trimming took 6 bases from V and 1 from J, leaving 15 bases between them. The CDR3 spans 14 residues. From germline, CDR1 is DFQATT and CDR2 SNEGSKA (reference sequence). This clonotype was found a few times. Primed by a sample-barcoded 5' primer and a J-beta primer mix, a second PCR proceeded for roughly 7 to 11 cycles. TCRdb itself ran the 5' RACE reads through MiXCR, one entry per CDR3 protein. This sample carries roughly 500,000 distinct CDR3 sequences, approximately 25% of them seen once, and the ten largest clones take around 10%. In addition, the sample was reused for a study of T cells of mothers and their children.

The specimen was blood. This rearrangement joins TRBV20-1 to TRBJ1-1; D remains unclear. The clonotype originates from a boy aged 10-17 years in good health. In DNA form, the CDR3 reads TGCAGTGCAAAGGCGTCGCGGAGGAACACTGAAGCTTTCTTT. As protein: CSAKASRRNTEAFF.